This TCR beta chain originates from a study of metastatic and nonmetastatic thyroid tumors. This clone was seen many times. From the PCR reads, TCRdb re-called clones with MiXCR. The repertoire holds 24,000 or so clones, less than 25% seen once, with around an eighth in the top ten. Germline CDR1 and CDR2: SNHLY and FYNNEI. Between the trimmed V and J ends, which lost 4 bases and 11 bases, there was a span of 26 bases. CDR3 length: 17 amino acids. Patients were all untreated before their thyroid surgery. This receptor was obtained from a female donor with papillary thyroid cancer or a benign thyroid nodule (not recorded which). Some clones in this sample may be carry-over from other donors' samples. The V call is TRBV2, the J call TRBJ1-4, with D hard to call. Sequenced sample: tumor tissue. In nucleotides, the CDR3 is TGTGCCAGCAGTGGGGGTGCTGGGCCGGGCTTCAGGTGGAAACTGTTTTTT. Encoded protein: CASSGGAGPGFRWKLFF.